This entry features one TCR beta chain sequence. What it recognizes is unknown. Genomic DNA, serving as template, underwent TCR beta VDJ and CDR3 profiling. TCRdb used MiXCR to reprocess the reads, holding one entry per CDR3 protein. The sample holds roughly 260,000 distinct CDR3 sequences, around half seen once. These data originate in a study of CD8+CD57+ T cells in acquired aplastic anemia. About the research overall: Each DNA sample taken from sorted CD4+ and CD8+ cells came to about 3 ug on average.

General observations from the study: Overlapping CD8+ CDR3 repertoires of patients and controls contained roughly 29 shared sequences.

This CDR3 region has 15 residues. The germline V gene has CDR1 WSHSY and CDR2 SAAADI. Between the trimmed V and J ends, which lost 1 base and 7 bases, there was a span of 16 bases. For sequencing, patients were chosen who had shown expansion of CD8+CD57+ cells by flow cytometry. The patients, all of them, had severe acquired aplastic anemia. Sampling of blood occurred while the patients had still received no therapy. The TCR comes from a human donor with aplastic anemia. The sequencing input was sorted CD4+, CD8+, or CD8+CD57+ T cells (not recorded which) from PBMCs. The chain couples TRBV10-2 to TRBJ1-1; D possibly corresponds to TRBD1 (5 bases). This CDR3 reads CASSELRLGGDEAFF. In nucleotides, the CDR3 is TGCGCCAGCAGTGAGTTACGACTGGGGGGTGATGAAGCTTTCTTT.